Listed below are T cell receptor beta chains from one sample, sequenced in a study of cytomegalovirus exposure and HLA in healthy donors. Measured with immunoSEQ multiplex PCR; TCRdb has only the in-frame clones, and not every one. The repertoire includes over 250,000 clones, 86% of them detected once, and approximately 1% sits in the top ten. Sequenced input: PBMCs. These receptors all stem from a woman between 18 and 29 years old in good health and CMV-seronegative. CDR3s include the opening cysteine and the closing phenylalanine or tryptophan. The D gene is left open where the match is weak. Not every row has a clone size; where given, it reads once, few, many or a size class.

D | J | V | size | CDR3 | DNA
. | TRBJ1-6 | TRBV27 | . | CASRTDSYNSPLHF | TGTGCCAGCAGGACAGACTCCTATAATTCACCCCTCCACTTT
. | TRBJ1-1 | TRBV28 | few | CATKDTNTEAFF | TGTGCCACCAAGGACACAAACACTGAAGCTTTCTTT
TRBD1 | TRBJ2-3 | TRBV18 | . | CASSPLDRGLQGTDTQYF | TGTGCCAGCTCACCACTGGACAGGGGGCTGCAAGGCACAGATACGCAGTATTTT
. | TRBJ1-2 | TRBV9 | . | CASSGQTGRPYGYTF | TGTGCCAGCAGCGGGCAGACAGGCCGCCCCTATGGCTACACCTTC
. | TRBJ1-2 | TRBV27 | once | CASSGPLRGGAGYGYTF | TGTGCCAGCAGTGGCCCCCTACGGGGGGGGGCAGGCTATGGCTACACCTTC
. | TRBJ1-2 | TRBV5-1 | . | CASSPDVGDYGYTF | TGCGCCAGCAGCCCTGATGTCGGTGACTATGGCTACACCTTC
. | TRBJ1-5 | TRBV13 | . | CASSEGGDGNQPQHF | TGTGCCAGCTCTGAGGGAGGGGATGGCAATCAGCCCCAGCATTTT
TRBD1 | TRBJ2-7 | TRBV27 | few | CASGSPRTGYPSYEQYF | TGTGCCAGCGGATCCCCAAGGACAGGGTATCCCTCCTACGAGCAGTACTTC
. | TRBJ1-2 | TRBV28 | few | CASRSPGRVGGYTF | TGTGCCAGCAGGTCCCCCGGGAGGGTGGGTGGCTACACCTTC
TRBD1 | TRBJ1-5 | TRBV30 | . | CAWSFGGTGSQPQHF | TGTGCCTGGAGTTTTGGGGGGACAGGATCTCAGCCCCAGCATTTT
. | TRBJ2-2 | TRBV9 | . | CASSLLPETGELFF | TGTGCCAGCAGCCTCCTACCCGAAACCGGGGAGCTGTTTTTT
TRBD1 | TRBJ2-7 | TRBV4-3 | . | CASSQDRQGFHEQYF | TGCGCCAGCAGCCAAGATCGACAGGGGTTCCACGAGCAGTACTTC
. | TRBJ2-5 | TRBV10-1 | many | CASSRDFQETQYF | TGCGCCAGCAGTCGGGACTTCCAAGAGACCCAGTACTTC
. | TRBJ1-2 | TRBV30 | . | CAWSGPYRDSYGYTF | TGTGCCTGGAGTGGACCTTACAGGGATTCCTATGGCTACACCTTC
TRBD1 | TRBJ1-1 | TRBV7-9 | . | CASSLATRQGPDTEAFF | TGTGCCAGCAGCTTAGCCACCAGACAGGGTCCCGACACTGAAGCTTTCTTT
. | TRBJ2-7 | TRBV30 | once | CAWSTSAGQYF | TGTGCCTGGAGCACTTCGGCAGGGCAGTACTTC
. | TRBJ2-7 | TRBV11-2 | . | CASSRDTTYEQYF | TGTGCCAGCAGCCGGGACACAACCTACGAGCAGTACTTC
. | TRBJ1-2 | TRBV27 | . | CANTSRVRGRRVNYGYTF | TGTGCCAATACTTCGAGAGTCCGGGGGAGGAGGGTTAACTATGGCTACACCTTC
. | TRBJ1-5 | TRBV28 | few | CASRDQEGSNQPQHF | TGTGCCAGCAGGGATCAGGAGGGGAGCAATCAGCCCCAGCATTTT
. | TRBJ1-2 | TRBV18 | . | CASSPPIGGLDNYGYTF | TGTGCCAGCTCACCACCGATCGGGGGGCTCGATAACTATGGCTACACCTTC
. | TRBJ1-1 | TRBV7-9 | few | CASSLDRGRNTEAFF | TGTGCCAGCAGCTTAGACCGGGGTCGGAACACTGAAGCTTTCTTT
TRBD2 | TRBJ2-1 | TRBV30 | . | CAWTSGRTSGRANEQFF | TGTGCCTGGACGAGCGGTAGGACTAGCGGGAGGGCCAATGAGCAGTTCTTC
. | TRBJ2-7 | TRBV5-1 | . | CASSFGLNSYEQYF | TGCGCCAGCAGCTTTGGCCTTAACTCCTACGAGCAGTACTTC
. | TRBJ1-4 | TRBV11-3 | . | CASSRDGGGITNEKLFF | TGTGCCAGCAGCCGCGACGGGGGGGGAATAACTAATGAAAAACTGTTTTTT
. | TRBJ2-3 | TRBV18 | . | CASSPVAPMDTQYF | TGTGCCAGCTCACCAGTAGCGCCGATGGATACGCAGTATTTT
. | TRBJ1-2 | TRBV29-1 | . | CSAQGGKNYGYTF | TGCAGCGCGCAGGGCGGGAAAAACTATGGCTACACCTTC
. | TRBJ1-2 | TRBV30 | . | CAWSVRSGDYGYTF | TGTGCCTGGAGTGTACGGTCGGGGGACTATGGCTACACCTTC
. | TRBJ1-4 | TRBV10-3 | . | CAIGRGKGEKLFF | TGTGCCATCGGGCGGGGGAAGGGTGAAAAACTGTTTTTT
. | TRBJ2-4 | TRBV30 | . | CAWSPPGVLGYIQYF | TGTGCCTGGAGTCCCCCCGGGGTGCTAGGGTACATTCAGTACTTC
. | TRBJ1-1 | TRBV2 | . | CASSQQGNTEAFF | TGTGCCAGCAGCCAACAGGGGAACACTGAAGCTTTCTTT